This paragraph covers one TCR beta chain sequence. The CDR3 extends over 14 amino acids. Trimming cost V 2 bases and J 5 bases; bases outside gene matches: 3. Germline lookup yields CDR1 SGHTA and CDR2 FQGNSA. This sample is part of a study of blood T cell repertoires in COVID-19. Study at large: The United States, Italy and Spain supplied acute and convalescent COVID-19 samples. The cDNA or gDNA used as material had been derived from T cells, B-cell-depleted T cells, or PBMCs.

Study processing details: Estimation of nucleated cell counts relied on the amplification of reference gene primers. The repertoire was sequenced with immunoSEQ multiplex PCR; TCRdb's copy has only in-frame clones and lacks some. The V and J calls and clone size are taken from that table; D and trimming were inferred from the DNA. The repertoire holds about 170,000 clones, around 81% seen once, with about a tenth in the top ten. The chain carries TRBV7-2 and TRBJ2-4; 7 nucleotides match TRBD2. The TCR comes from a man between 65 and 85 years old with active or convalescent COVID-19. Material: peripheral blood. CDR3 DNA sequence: TGTGCCAGCAGCTTATTTGGGGGGGAAAACATTCAGTACTTC. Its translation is CASSLFGGENIQYF.